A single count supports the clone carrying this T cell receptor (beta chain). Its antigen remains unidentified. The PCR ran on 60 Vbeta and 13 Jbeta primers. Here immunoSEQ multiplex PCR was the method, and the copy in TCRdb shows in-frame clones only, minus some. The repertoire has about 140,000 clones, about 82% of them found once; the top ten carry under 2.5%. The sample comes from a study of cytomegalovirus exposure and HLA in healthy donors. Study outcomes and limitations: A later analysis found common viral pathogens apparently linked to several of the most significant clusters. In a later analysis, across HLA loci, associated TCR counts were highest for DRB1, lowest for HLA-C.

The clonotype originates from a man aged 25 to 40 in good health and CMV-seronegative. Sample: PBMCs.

CDR3 residues: CASSLMGGLAKNIQYF. DNA of the CDR3: TGTGCCAGCAGTTTAATGGGGGGATTAGCCAAAAACATTCAGTACTTC. The V call is TRBV27, the J call TRBJ2-4; a possible D gene is TRBD2 (6 bases). Trimming removed 2 bases at V and 0 bases at J, with 11 bases between. The CDR3 runs to 16 residues. Germline loops: CDR1 MNHEY, CDR2 SMNVEV (reference sequence).